The 20 T cell receptor beta chains given below trace back to one sample, sequenced in a study of shared clonotypes between healthy human individuals. Naive CD8 cells lacked CD45RO and underwent positive selection for CCR7, leaving out terminally differentiated effector memory CD45RA+ cells. The method was immunoSEQ multiplex PCR; TCRdb's version includes in-frame clones alone and lacks a portion of them. The sample yields approximately 2,000,000 clones, around 95% seen once. Sequencing was carried out using naive CD8+ T cells from PBMCs. Receptors were obtained from a young man in good health. Some clones in this sample may be carry-over from other donors' samples.

This chain uses TRBV27 with TRBJ1-2; 8 bases agree with TRBD1. Germline lookup yields CDR1 MNHEY and CDR2 SMNVEV (reference sequence). The CDR3 is made up of 16 amino acids. J lost 2 bases, V lost 2 bases, and 7 bases had no gene match. CDR3 bases: TGTGCCAGCAGTTTACATCGGGACAGGAGGAACTATGGCTACACCTTC. Its translation: CASSLHRDRRNYGYTF.

The chain couples TRBV27 to TRBJ2-7; no firm D call. The length of the CDR3 is 13 residues. Per the germline V gene, CDR1 is MNHEY and CDR2 is SMNVEV (reference sequence). V dropped 4 bases and J dropped 1 base, with 8 bases sitting between them. CDR3 sequence reads: CASSSMPSYEQYF. For the CDR3, the DNA is TGTGCCAGCAGTTCCATGCCATCCTACGAGCAGTACTTC.

The rearrangement uses TRBV19 and TRBJ1-5, with TRBD1 as a possible D gene (5 bases). The CDR3 runs 15 residues. Germline values: CDR1 LNHDA, CDR2 SQIVND (reference sequence). Trimming pared 1 base from V and 0 bases from J, leaving 7 bases between. CDR3 loop: CASSIVGTSNQPQHF. The CDR3 nucleotides read TGTGCCAGTAGTATAGTCGGGACTAGCAATCAGCCCCAGCATTTT.

This sequence joins TRBV9 and TRBJ2-5, with D perhaps matching TRBD1 or TRBD2 (6 bases each). The germline V and J ends were trimmed by 4 bases and 5 bases, with 18 bases remaining between them. Looked up from germline, CDR1 is SGDLS and CDR2 is YYNGEE. This CDR3 is 15 amino acids long. CDR3 in amino acids: CASSPGEASLETQYF. Written as DNA, the CDR3 is TGTGCCAGCAGCCCAGGGGAGGCTTCCCTTGAGACCCAGTACTTC.

The rearrangement uses TRBV11-1 and TRBJ2-3, with D tentatively TRBD2 (5 bases). Deletions cut 4 bases from V and 0 bases from J, with 5 bases between. The V gene's germline CDR1 is SGHAT and CDR2 FQDESV (reference sequence). This CDR3 has 13 amino acids. CDR3 nucleotides: TGTGCCAGCAGCTGGAGGAGCACAGATACGCAGTATTTT. Its translation: CASSWRSTDTQYF.

This clone was counted once. This rearrangement joins TRBV11-2 to TRBJ2-7, with D perhaps assigned TRBD1 or TRBD2 (5 bases each). Germline V gene data show CDR1 as SGHAT and CDR2 as FQNNGV. Trimming removed 3 bases from V and 1 base from J, with 13 bases in between. The length of the CDR3 is 15 residues. The CDR3 nucleotides read TGTGCCAGCAGCTTGCGTGTCGAGGGGTCCTACGAGCAGTACTTC. This sequence encodes CASSLRVEGSYEQYF.

The chain is built from TRBV18 and TRBJ2-7, with unresolved D. The germline gives CDR1 KGHSH, CDR2 LQKENI. V was clipped by 0 bases and J by 3 bases, with 12 bases between them. The CDR3 runs 15 residues. In nucleotides, the CDR3 is TGTGCCAGCTCACCACCCGAGACCCCTAGCTACGAGCAGTACTTC. It is translated as CASSPPETPSYEQYF.

This clone was seen a single time. The V call is TRBV4-3, the J call TRBJ2-7, with D perhaps TRBD2 (6 bases). V was clipped by 3 bases and J by 6 bases, with 15 bases between them. The CDR3 contains 14 residues. Germline V gene lookup returns CDR1 LGHNA and CDR2 YSLEER. The CDR3 loop is CASSQTSLGVEQYF. CDR3 nucleotides: TGCGCCAGCAGCCAGACTAGTTTGGGCGTCGAGCAGTACTTC.

This chain uses TRBV7-2 with TRBJ2-7; TRBD1 matches at 9 bases. The length of the CDR3 is 15 residues. V dropped 5 bases and J dropped 4; count of bases not matched to a gene: 9. Germline V gives CDR1 SGHTA, CDR2 FQGNSA. The CDR3 region has the DNA TGTGCCAGCAGCGACACCGGGACAGGGACATACGAGCAGTACTTC. Residues: CASSDTGTGTYEQYF.

This chain uses TRBV7-9 with TRBJ2-7; 9 bases agree with TRBD2. This CDR3 contains 16 residues. Unmatched junction bases numbered 9, after V lost 4 bases and J lost 2 bases. CDR1 and CDR2 (germline): SEHNR, FQNEAQ (reference sequence). The CDR3 sequence is CASSSIAGADTYEQYF. The CDR3 DNA is TGTGCCAGCAGCTCAATAGCGGGAGCTGATACCTACGAGCAGTACTTC.

This chain links TRBV7-9 with TRBJ1-5; 7 nucleotides align to TRBD1. CDR3 size: 16 residues. CDR1 is SEHNR, CDR2 FQNEAQ, per germline (reference sequence). V trimming: 2 bases; J trimming: 4 bases; junction bases outside the gene matches: 8. The CDR3 nucleotides are TGTGCCAGCAGCTTACAGGGGGGTGGGATAAATCAGCCCCAGCATTTT. It is translated as CASSLQGGGINQPQHF.

The chain joins TRBV27 to TRBJ2-1; the match to TRBD1 covers 7 bases. The CDR3 extends over 15 amino acids. The germline V gene encodes CDR1 MNHEY and CDR2 SMNVEV (reference sequence). Trimming at V came to 5 bases and at J to 0 bases, leaving 4 bases not matched to a gene. CDR3 coding DNA: TGTGCCAGCAGTCCCCACAGGGGCTCCTACAATGAGCAGTTCTTC. Protein product: CASSPHRGSYNEQFF.

This chain links TRBV5-1 with TRBJ2-5, with 9 nucleotides matching TRBD2. The CDR3 is made up of 14 amino acids. The trim removed 4 bases at V and 4 bases at J, leaving 5 bases unmatched. Germline CDR1 and CDR2: SGHRS and YFSETQ. The CDR3 coding sequence is TGCGCCAGCAGCCCGCGGGGGGGGCTAGAGACCCAGTACTTC. As protein: CASSPRGGLETQYF.

Turning to this clone: Additional DNA sequences in this sample encode the identical CDR3. The rearrangement joins TRBV4-1 to TRBJ1-3; D gene unclear. Trimming removed 3 bases at V and 2 bases at J, with 5 bases between. This CDR3 is 13 amino acids long. Germline loops: CDR1 MGHRA, CDR2 YSYEKL. CDR3 DNA: TGCGCCAGCAGCCAGGTGGCTGGAAACACCATATATTTT. Its protein is CASSQVAGNTIYF.

The rearrangement uses TRBV7-9 and TRBJ1-2; tentative D call: TRBD1 (5 bases). This CDR3 is 17 amino acids long. Germline CDR1 SEHNR, CDR2 FQNEAQ (reference sequence). The germline V and J ends were trimmed by 5 bases and 0 bases, with 19 bases remaining between them. This CDR3 is CASSPEEGRVSNYGYTF. CDR3 DNA: TGTGCCAGCAGCCCGGAGGAGGGCAGGGTGTCTAACTATGGCTACACCTTC.

The chain combines TRBV27 with TRBJ1-2, with 8 bases matching TRBD1. With 0 bases clipped from V and 5 bases from J, the junction kept 5 bases outside the gene matches. Germline assignment: CDR1 MNHEY and CDR2 SMNVEV (reference sequence). The CDR3 consists of 15 residues. The CDR3 loop is CASSLSQGAWYGYTF. Written as DNA, the CDR3 is TGTGCCAGCAGTTTATCCCAGGGGGCCTGGTATGGCTACACCTTC.

The chain uses TRBV11-3 and TRBJ2-3, with 9 positions matching TRBD1. Germline CDR1 SGHNT, CDR2 YENEEA. The junction had 10 bases not matched to a gene; V was cut back by 4 bases and J by 2 bases. The CDR3 has 17 amino acids. Here the CDR3 DNA reads TGTGCCAGCAGCTCCCGGTCCAGGACAGGGGACACAGATACGCAGTATTTT. Encoded protein: CASSSRSRTGDTDTQYF.

The chain links TRBV30 to TRBJ2-1, with 7 bases identical to TRBD2. The J segment lost 1 base and the V segment lost 2 bases, leaving 17 bases of the junction unmatched. From germline, CDR1 is GTSNPN and CDR2 SVGIG (reference sequence). This CDR3 has 19 residues. CDR3 coding DNA: TGTGCCTGGAGTATAGGGAGGGTAGGACTGCCTGGTTCCTACAATGAGCAGTTCTTC. It codes for CAWSIGRVGLPGSYNEQFF.

The J gene is TRBJ1-1, the V gene TRBV6-6; D possibly corresponds to TRBD1 (5 bases). V lost 7 bases, J lost 1 base, and 16 bases lay in between. Germline V gene data show CDR1 as MNHNY and CDR2 as SVGAGI (reference sequence). The CDR3 contains 15 residues. CDR3 residues: CASTQMGGSNTEAFF. The DNA of the CDR3 is TGTGCCAGCACACAAATGGGGGGGTCGAACACTGAAGCTTTCTTT.

The chain couples TRBV6-6 to TRBJ2-2; 10 bases agree with TRBD1. The CDR3 contains 14 residues. Trimming at V came to 6 bases and at J to 6 bases, leaving 4 bases not matched to a gene. Germline V gene sequence: CDR1 MNHNY, CDR2 SVGAGI (reference sequence). The CDR3 reads CASRGTGEPGELFF. CDR3 in DNA: TGTGCCAGCAGGGGGACAGGGGAGCCCGGGGAGCTGTTTTTT.